Listed here is a single TCR beta chain. Antigen: not known. Two oligonucleotides, mixed equimolar, formed the beta constant-region primer covering TRBC1 and TRBC2. An oligonucleotide with the SP2 primer and a 12-nucleotide UMI was ligated to the cDNA 3' end. Ligated cDNA was amplified by four rounds of PCR with nested alpha and beta constant-region primers and SP2. Via MiXCR, TCRdb re-called the UMI-ligation and nested PCR reads, giving one row per CDR3 protein. The sample carries about 85,000 distinct CDR3 sequences, under 15% recorded once. This entry belongs to a study of naive and memory T cell subsets. Study-level points and caveats: Expression changes during T cell differentiation may affect RNA-based TCR counts.

Germline assignment: CDR1 DFQATT and CDR2 SNEGSKA (reference sequence). The CDR3 length is 17 residues. Trimming took 3 bases from V and 0 from J; bases not matched to a gene: 5. The genes are TRBV20-1 and TRBJ2-6, with 10 positions matching TRBD2. The sequence came from a human donor in good health. The specimen was central memory CD4+ T cells from blood. CDR3 coding DNA: TGCAGTGCTAGCCCAGCGGGAGGGCCCTCTGGGGCCAACGTCCTGACTTTC. It encodes CSASPAGGPSGANVLTF.